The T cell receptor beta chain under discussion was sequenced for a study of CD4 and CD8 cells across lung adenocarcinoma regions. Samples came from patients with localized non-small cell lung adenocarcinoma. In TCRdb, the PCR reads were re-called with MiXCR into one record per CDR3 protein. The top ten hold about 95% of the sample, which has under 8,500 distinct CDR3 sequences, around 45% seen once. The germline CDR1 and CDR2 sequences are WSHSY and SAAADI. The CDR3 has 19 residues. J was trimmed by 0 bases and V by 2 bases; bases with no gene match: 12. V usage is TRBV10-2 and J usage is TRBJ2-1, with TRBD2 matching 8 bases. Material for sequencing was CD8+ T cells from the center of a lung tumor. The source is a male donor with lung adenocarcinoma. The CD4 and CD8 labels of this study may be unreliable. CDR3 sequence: CASSEPPGSGSPSYNEQFF. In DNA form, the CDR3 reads TGCGCCAGCAGTGAGCCTCCGGGGAGCGGGAGCCCCTCCTACAATGAGCAGTTCTTC.